This T cell receptor beta chain was sequenced in a study of blood T cell repertoires in COVID-19. Overall study: Acute and convalescent COVID-19 specimens originated in the United States, Italy and Spain. PBMCs, B-cell-depleted T cells, or T cells provided the cDNA or gDNA that made up the material.

Authors' data handling: Cell counts per sample came from amplifying reference gene primers. This table comes from immunoSEQ multiplex PCR, and its TCRdb copy is limited to in-frame clones, with some not included. V, J and clone size are those of that table, while D and trimming were read from the DNA. The sample records 250,000 to 350,000 clones, roughly 90% being singletons. Trimming shortened V by 6 bases and J by 7 bases, and 11 bases separated the two germline ends. Germline V CDR1 and CDR2: MNHEY, SVGAGI. The CDR3 length is 12 residues. The receptor's source is a man in his late teens or twenties who had recovered from COVID-19. The genes are TRBV6-5 and TRBJ2-3, with D hard to call. The material sequenced was peripheral blood. CDR3 DNA sequence: TGTGCCAGCAGGAGCACCACCTATACGCAGTATTTT. It is translated as CASRSTTYTQYF.